This T cell receptor beta chain was found in a study of blood T cells in healthy people across ages. About the research overall: Template switching retrieved approximately one barcoded beta molecule for each two T cells. Study results and caveats: Diversity was estimated from one million T cells, and these estimates were considered underestimates. Conclusively comparing naive with antigen-experienced cells was impossible with unsorted PBMCs.

With a J-beta primer mix and a sample-barcoded 5' primer, a second PCR ran 7 to 11 cycles. A 12-random-nucleotide template-switch adaptor tagged each cDNA molecule. TCRdb itself ran the 5' RACE reads through MiXCR, one entry per CDR3 protein. Of approximately 770,000 distinct CDR3 sequences listed, 58% were seen once; the top ten hold 20% to 25%. The CDR3 contains 16 residues. Per the germline V gene, CDR1 is SGHDT and CDR2 is YYEEEE. V lost 2 bases and J lost 5; bases outside the gene matches: 12. Only a few counts were recorded for this clonotype. As yet, its antigen is unknown. What was sequenced was blood. This receptor was identified in a man aged 25-45 years in good health. The chain combines TRBV5-6 with TRBJ2-5, with TRBD2 matching over 7 bases. CDR3 in amino acids: CASSFKSGTLRETQYF. CDR3 DNA: TGTGCCAGCAGCTTCAAAAGCGGGACCCTGAGGGAGACCCAGTACTTC.